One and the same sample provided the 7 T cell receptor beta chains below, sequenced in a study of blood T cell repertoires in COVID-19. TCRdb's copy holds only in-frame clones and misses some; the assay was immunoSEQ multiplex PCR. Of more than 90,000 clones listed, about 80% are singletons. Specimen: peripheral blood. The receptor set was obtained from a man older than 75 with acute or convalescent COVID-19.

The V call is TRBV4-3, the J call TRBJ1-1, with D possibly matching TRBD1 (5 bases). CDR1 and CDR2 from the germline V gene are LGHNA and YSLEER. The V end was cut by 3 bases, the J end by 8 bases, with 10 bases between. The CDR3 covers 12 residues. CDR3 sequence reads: CASSQRGEEAFF. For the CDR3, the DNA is TGCGCCAGCAGCCAGCGGGGGGAGGAAGCTTTCTTT.

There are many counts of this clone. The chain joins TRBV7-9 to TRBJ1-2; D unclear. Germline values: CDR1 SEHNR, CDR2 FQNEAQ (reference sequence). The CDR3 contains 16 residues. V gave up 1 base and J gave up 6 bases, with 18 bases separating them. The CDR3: CASSLERGLQIHGYTF. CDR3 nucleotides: TGTGCCAGCAGCTTAGAGCGTGGCCTTCAAATTCATGGCTACACCTTC.

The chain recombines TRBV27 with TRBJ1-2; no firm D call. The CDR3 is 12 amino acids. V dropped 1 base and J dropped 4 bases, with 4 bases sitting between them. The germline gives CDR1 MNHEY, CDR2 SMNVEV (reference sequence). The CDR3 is CASSLYSYGYTF. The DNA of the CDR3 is TGTGCCAGCAGTTTATACAGCTATGGCTACACCTTC.

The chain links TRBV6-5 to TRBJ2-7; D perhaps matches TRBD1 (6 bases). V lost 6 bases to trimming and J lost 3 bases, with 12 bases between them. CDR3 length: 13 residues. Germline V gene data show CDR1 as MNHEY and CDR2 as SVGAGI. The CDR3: CASSRTVYYEQYF. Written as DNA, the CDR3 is TGTGCCAGCAGCCGGACAGTCTACTACGAGCAGTACTTC.

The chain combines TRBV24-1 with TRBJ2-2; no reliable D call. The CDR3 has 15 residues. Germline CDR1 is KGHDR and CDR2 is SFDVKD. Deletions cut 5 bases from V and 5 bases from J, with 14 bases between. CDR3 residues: CATSGVFTTTGELFF. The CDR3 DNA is TGTGCCACCAGTGGGGTTTTTACGACAACCGGGGAGCTGTTTTTT.

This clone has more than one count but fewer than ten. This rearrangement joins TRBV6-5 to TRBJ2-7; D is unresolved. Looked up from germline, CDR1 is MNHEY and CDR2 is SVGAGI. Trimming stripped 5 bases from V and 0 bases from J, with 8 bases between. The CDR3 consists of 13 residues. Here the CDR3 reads CASSLAVSYEQYF. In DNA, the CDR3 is TGTGCCAGCAGTCTGGCGGTCTCCTACGAGCAGTACTTC.

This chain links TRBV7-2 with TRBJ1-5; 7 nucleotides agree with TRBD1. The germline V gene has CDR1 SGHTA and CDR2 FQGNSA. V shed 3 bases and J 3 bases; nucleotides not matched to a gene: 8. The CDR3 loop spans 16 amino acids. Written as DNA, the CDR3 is TGTGCCAGCAGCTTGAGGCAGGGGGTTTTCAATCAGCCCCAGCATTTT. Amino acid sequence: CASSLRQGVFNQPQHF.